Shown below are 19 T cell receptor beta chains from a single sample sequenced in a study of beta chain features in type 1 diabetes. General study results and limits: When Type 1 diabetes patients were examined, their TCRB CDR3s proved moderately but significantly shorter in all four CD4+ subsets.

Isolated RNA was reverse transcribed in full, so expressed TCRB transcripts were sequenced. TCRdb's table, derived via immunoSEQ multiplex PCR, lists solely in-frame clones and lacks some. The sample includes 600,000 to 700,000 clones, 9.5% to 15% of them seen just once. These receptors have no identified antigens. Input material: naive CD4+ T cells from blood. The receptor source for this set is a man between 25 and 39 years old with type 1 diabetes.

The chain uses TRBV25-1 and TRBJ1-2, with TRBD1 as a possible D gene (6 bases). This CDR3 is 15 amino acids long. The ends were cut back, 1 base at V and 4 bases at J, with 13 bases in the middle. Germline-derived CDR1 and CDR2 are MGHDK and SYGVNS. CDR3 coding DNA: TGTGCCAGCAGTGAATCCCGGACAGTGCTCTATGGCTACACCTTC. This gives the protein CASSESRTVLYGYTF.

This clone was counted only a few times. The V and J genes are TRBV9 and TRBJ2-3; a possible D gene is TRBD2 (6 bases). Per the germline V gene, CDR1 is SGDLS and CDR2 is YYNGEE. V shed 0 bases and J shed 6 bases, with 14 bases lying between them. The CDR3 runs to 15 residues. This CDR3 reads CASSVDPSARDTQYF. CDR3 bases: TGTGCCAGCAGCGTAGACCCTAGCGCCCGTGATACGCAGTATTTT.

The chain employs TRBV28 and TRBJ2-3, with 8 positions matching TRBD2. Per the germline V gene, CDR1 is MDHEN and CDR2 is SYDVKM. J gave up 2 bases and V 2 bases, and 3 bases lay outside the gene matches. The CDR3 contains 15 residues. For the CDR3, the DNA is TGTGCCAGCAGTTTAAGTAGCGGGGCCACAGATACGCAGTATTTT. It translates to CASSLSSGATDTQYF.

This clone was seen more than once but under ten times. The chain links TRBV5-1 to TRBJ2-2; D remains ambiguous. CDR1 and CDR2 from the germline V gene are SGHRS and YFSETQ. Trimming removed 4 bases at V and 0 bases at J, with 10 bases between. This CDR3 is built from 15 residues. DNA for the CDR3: TGCGCCAGCAGCCCCGTAGCCTCGAACACCGGGGAGCTGTTTTTT. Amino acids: CASSPVASNTGELFF.

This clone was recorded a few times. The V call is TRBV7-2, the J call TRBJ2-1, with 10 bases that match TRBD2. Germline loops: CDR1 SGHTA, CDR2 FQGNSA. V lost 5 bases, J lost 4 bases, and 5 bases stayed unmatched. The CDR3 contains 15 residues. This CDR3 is CASSLQRGGYNEQFF. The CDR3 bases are TGTGCCAGCAGCCTGCAGCGGGGGGGTTACAATGAGCAGTTCTTC.

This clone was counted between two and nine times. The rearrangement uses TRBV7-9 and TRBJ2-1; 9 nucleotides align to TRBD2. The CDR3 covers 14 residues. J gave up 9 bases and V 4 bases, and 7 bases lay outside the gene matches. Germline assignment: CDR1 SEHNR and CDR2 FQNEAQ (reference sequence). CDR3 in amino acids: CASSSPAGGSEQFF. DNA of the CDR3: TGTGCCAGCAGCTCCCCCGCGGGGGGGTCTGAGCAGTTCTTC.

The CDR3 bases are TGTGCCAGCAGCTTAGAGAGCTGGACAGGGGGTGAAAAACTGTTTTTT. Amino acid sequence: CASSLESWTGGEKLFF. The rearrangement joins TRBV11-2 to TRBJ1-4, with TRBD1 matching over 10 bases. The CDR3 runs 16 residues. V was clipped by 0 bases and J by 7 bases; unmatched bases: 5. Germline V gene sequence: CDR1 SGHAT, CDR2 FQNNGV.

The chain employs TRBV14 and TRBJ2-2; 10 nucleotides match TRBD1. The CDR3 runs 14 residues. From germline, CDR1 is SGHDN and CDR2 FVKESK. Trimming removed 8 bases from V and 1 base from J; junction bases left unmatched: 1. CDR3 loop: CASRTGGNTGELFF. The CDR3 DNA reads TGTGCCAGCCGGACAGGGGGGAACACCGGGGAGCTGTTTTTT.

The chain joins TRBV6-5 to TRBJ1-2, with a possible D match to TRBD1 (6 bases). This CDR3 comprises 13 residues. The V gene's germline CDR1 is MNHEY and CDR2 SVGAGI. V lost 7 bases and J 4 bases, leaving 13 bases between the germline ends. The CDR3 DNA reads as TGTGCCAGCACCAACAGGGCTCCCTATGGCTACACCTTC. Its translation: CASTNRAPYGYTF.

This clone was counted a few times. The CDR3 sequence is CASSLEDGTSGGRVTKYF. DNA of the CDR3: TGTGCCAGCAGCTTAGAGGATGGGACTAGCGGGGGCCGCGTAACGAAGTACTTC. The chain employs TRBV11-2 and TRBJ2-4; 14 nucleotides line up with TRBD2. Trimming cost V 0 bases and J 14 bases; bases outside gene matches: 15. This CDR3 has 18 amino acids. In germline, CDR1 is SGHAT, CDR2 FQNNGV. Variable domain in full (rest from reference TRBV11-2 and TRBJ2-4): EAGVAQSPRYKIIEKRQSVAFWCNPISGHATLYWYQQILGQGPKLLIQFQNNGVVDDSQLPKDRFSAERLKGVDSTLKIQPAKLEDSAVYLCASSLEDGTSGGRVTKYFGAGTRLSVL.

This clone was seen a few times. The CDR3 region is CAWSATPWDTPPTDTQYF. DNA for the CDR3: TGTGCCTGGAGTGCCACCCCCTGGGACACTCCACCCACAGATACGCAGTATTTT. This chain uses TRBV30 with TRBJ2-3; D is perhaps TRBD1 (6 bases). Trimming left V 1 base short and J 2 bases short, with 22 bases between. Germline V gives CDR1 GTSNPN, CDR2 SVGIG (reference sequence). There are 18 residues in the CDR3. The full variable domain, rest sourced from reference TRBV30 and TRBJ2-3, is SQTIHQWPATLVQPVGSPLSLECTVEGTSNPNLYWYRQAAGRGLQLLFYSVGIGQISSEVPQNLSASRPQDRQFILSSKKLLLSDSGFYLCAWSATPWDTPPTDTQYFGPGTRLTVL.

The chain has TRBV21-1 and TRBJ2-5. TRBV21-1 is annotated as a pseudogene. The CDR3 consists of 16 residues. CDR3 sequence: CASSKTPRAVPETQYF. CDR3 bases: TGTGCCAGCAGCAAAACCCCTCGCGCAGTCCCGGAGACCCAGTACTTC.

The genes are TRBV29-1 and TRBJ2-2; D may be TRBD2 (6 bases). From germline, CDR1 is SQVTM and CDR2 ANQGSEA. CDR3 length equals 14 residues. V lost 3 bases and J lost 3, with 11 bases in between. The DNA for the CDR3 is TGCAGCGTTGAGGGCAGGGAGGACACCGGGGAGCTGTTTTTT. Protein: CSVEGREDTGELFF.

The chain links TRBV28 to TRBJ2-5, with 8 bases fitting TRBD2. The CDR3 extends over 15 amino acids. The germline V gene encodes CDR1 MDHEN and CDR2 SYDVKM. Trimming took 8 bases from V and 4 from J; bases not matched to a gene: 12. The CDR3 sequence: CASATPGGLGETQYF. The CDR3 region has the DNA TGTGCCAGCGCAACCCCGGGGGGGCTTGGAGAGACCCAGTACTTC.

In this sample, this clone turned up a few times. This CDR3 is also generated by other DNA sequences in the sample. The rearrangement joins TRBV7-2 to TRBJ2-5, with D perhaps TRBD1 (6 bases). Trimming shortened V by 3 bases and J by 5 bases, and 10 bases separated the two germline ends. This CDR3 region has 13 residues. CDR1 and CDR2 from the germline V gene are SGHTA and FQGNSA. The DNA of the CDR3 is TGTGCCAGCAGCTTTGGGGGCGGGGAGACCCAGTACTTC. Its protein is CASSFGGGETQYF.

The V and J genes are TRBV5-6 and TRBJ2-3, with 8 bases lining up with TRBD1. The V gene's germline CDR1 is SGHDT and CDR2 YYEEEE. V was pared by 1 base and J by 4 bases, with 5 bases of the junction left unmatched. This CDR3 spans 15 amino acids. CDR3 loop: CASSLRQGRSDTQYF. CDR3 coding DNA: TGTGCCAGCAGCTTGAGACAGGGGCGGTCAGATACGCAGTATTTT.

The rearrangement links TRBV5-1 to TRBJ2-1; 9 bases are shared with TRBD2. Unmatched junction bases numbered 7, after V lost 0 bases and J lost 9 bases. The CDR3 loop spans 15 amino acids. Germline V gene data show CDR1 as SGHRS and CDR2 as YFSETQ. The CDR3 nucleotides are TGCGCCAGCAGCTTGGCTTTGGGACTAGCATTTGAGCAGTTCTTC. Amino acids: CASSLALGLAFEQFF.

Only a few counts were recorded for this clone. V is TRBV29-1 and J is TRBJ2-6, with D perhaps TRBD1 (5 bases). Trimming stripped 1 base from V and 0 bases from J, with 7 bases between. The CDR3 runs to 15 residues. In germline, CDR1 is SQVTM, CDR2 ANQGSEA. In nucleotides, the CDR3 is TGCAGCGTTGAAGGGCAGGGCTCTGGGGCCAACGTCCTGACTTTC. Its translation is CSVEGQGSGANVLTF.

DNA for the CDR3: TGTGCCAGCAGCCGGCGCCACGAGCAGTACTTC. This codes for CASSRRHEQYF. The J gene is TRBJ2-7, the V gene TRBV11-2; D is unclear. This CDR3 has 11 residues. Between the trimmed V and J ends, which lost 5 bases and 5 bases, there was a span of 7 bases. The V gene's germline CDR1 is SGHAT and CDR2 FQNNGV.